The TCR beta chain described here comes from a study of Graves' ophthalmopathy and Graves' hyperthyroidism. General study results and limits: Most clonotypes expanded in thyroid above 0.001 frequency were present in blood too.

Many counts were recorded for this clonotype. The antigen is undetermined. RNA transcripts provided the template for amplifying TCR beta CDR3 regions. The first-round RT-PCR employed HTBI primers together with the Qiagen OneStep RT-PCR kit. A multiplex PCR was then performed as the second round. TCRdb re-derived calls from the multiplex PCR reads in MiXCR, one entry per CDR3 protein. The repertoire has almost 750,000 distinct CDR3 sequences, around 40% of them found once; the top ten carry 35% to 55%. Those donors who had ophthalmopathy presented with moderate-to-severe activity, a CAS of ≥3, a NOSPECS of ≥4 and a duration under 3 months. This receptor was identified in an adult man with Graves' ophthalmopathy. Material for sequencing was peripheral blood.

For the CDR3, the DNA is TGCAGCGGCCTGGGGACAGGGAGCTCCTACGAGCAGTACTTC. Translating it yields CSGLGTGSSYEQYF. The rearrangement links TRBV29-1 to TRBJ2-7, with 9 bases that match TRBD1. The CDR3 extends over 14 amino acids. V lost 7 bases and J lost 0; bases outside the gene matches: 7. CDR1 is SQVTM and CDR2 is ANQGSEA in the germline V gene.